One and the same sample provided the 17 T cell receptor beta chains below, sequenced in a study of blood T cell repertoires in COVID-19. The protocol was immunoSEQ multiplex PCR, while the TCRdb copy is restricted to in-frame clones and leaves out a portion. The sample carries 110,000 or so clones, over 75% recorded once. Sample: peripheral blood. The origin of the receptors is a woman in her 70s who had recovered from COVID-19.

This clone was observed a single time. The chain joins TRBV7-3 to TRBJ1-1, with D unresolved. Per the germline V gene, CDR1 is SGHTA and CDR2 is FQGTGA. Trimming shortened V by 2 bases and J by 4 bases, and 11 bases separated the two germline ends. The CDR3 totals 14 residues. The CDR3 nucleotides are TGTGCCAGCAGCTTAGCGGGCGTGGGCACTGAAGCTTTCTTT. Amino acids: CASSLAGVGTEAFF.

The DNA of the CDR3 is TGTGCCAGCAGTTCAGACAATCAGCCCCAGCATTTT. Translation: CASSSDNQPQHF. The rearrangement links TRBV6-2 or TRBV6-3 to TRBJ1-5; unclear D gene. The V and J ends lost 4 bases and 3 bases respectively, with 4 bases between them. This CDR3 has 12 residues. Looked up from germline, CDR1 is MNHEY and CDR2 is SVGEGT.

This chain links TRBV10-1 with TRBJ1-5; perhaps TRBD1 as D (6 bases). Germline loops: CDR1 WNHNN, CDR2 SYGVQD (reference sequence). The CDR3 contains 15 residues. V lost 6 bases to trimming and J lost 0 bases, with 12 bases between them. The CDR3 region is CASRAQGHSNQPQHF. In DNA, the CDR3 is TGCGCCAGCAGGGCCCAGGGGCATAGCAATCAGCCCCAGCATTTT.

The DNA of the CDR3 is TGCGCCAGCAGCCCGTCCCCCGGGACAGGGCGAGAGACCCAGTACTTC. Encoded protein: CASSPSPGTGRETQYF. The V call is TRBV5-1, the J call TRBJ2-5; 9 nucleotides match TRBD1. Germline V gene data show CDR1 as SGHRS and CDR2 as YFSETQ. The V and J ends lost 4 bases and 4 bases, in that order; junction bases with no gene match: 11. This CDR3 has 16 residues. The variable domain in full, completed from reference TRBV5-1 and TRBJ2-5, reads KAGVTQTPRYLIKTRGQQVTLSCSPISGHRSVSWYQQTPGQGLQFLFEYFSETQRNKGNFPGRFSGRQFSNSRSEMNVSTLELGDSALYLCASSPSPGTGRETQYFGPGTRLLVL.

The chain is built from TRBV30 and TRBJ2-4, with 14 bases that match TRBD2. The CDR3 sequence is 17 residues long. Germline trimming cut 3 bases from V and 1 base from J; bases unmatched to any gene: 5. Germline CDR1 GTSNPN, CDR2 SVGIG (reference sequence). CDR3 coding DNA: TGTGCCTGGAGGAGGGGACTAGCGGGAGAGGCCAAAAACATTCAGTACTTC. It specifies CAWRRGLAGEAKNIQYF.

The gene calls are TRBV7-2 and TRBJ2-7, with 11 bases fitting TRBD2. The CDR3 runs to 15 residues. Germline-derived CDR1 and CDR2 are SGHTA and FQGNSA. V lost 3 bases to trimming and J lost 0 bases; unmatched junction nucleotides: 1. CDR3 residues: CASSFSGRASYEQYF. CDR3 in DNA: TGTGCCAGCAGCTTTAGCGGGAGGGCCTCCTACGAGCAGTACTTC.

The chain joins TRBV7-8 to TRBJ2-1, with 9 bases lining up with TRBD1. The trim removed 3 bases at V and 9 bases at J, leaving 6 bases unmatched. Germline values: CDR1 SGHVS, CDR2 FQNEAQ. The length of the CDR3 is 14 residues. The CDR3 reads CASSLRDRAVEQFF. The CDR3 DNA reads TGTGCCAGCAGCTTGAGGGACAGGGCAGTTGAGCAGTTCTTC.

The chain employs TRBV7-2 and TRBJ2-1; a weak D match, TRBD2 (6 bases). CDR3 size: 13 residues. Germline CDR1 is SGHTA and CDR2 is FQGNSA. V dropped 8 bases and J dropped 4 bases, with 12 bases sitting between them. The chain's CDR3 is CASSGTQYNEQFF. The CDR3 nucleotides read TGTGCCAGCTCGGGGACTCAATACAATGAGCAGTTCTTC.

The chain is built from TRBV4-1 and TRBJ1-2; 7 positions match TRBD1. The germline V gene has CDR1 MGHRA and CDR2 YSYEKL. V trimming: 8 bases; J trimming: 0 bases; junction bases outside the gene matches: 9. CDR3 length: 15 amino acids. The CDR3 DNA sequence: TGCGCCAGCCGACAGGGAATATCCTCTAACTATGGCTACACCTTC. Its protein is CASRQGISSNYGYTF.

The chain has TRBV4-1 and TRBJ1-3; 8 nucleotides agree with TRBD1. Germline lookup yields CDR1 MGHRA and CDR2 YSYEKL. V lost 4 bases and J lost 4; bases outside the gene matches: 12. CDR3 length: 17 amino acids. CDR3 region: CASSPRGGQGGGNTIYF. The CDR3, as DNA: TGCGCCAGCAGCCCCCGTGGTGGACAGGGAGGCGGAAACACCATATATTTT.

For the CDR3, the DNA is TGCGCCAGCATGCGGCTAGCGGGGGGTACCGGGGAGCTGTTTTTT. It yields the protein CASMRLAGGTGELFF. The chain is built from TRBV5-1 and TRBJ2-2; TRBD2 matches 11 bases. CDR1 and CDR2 (germline): SGHRS, YFSETQ. There are 15 residues in the CDR3. With V trimmed by 6 bases and J by 5 bases, 6 bases remained unmatched.

The chain combines TRBV7-9 with TRBJ1-2, with a tentative D call TRBD1 (6 bases). The germline V gene has CDR1 SEHNR and CDR2 FQNEAQ (reference sequence). Deletions cut 2 bases from V and 3 bases from J, with 22 bases between. The CDR3 is made up of 18 amino acids. The CDR3 here is CASSLRVGQWGLDYGYTF. The CDR3, as DNA: TGTGCCAGCAGCTTAAGAGTCGGACAGTGGGGATTAGACTATGGCTACACCTTC.

The chain combines TRBV4-1 with TRBJ2-2, with D possibly matching TRBD2 (6 bases). The CDR3 consists of 17 residues. The V end was cut by 2 bases, the J end by 3 bases, with 16 bases between. Germline CDR1 and CDR2: MGHRA and YSYEKL. This chain's CDR3 is CASSQPATRRDTGELFF. Here the CDR3 DNA reads TGCGCCAGCAGCCAACCGGCGACTAGGAGGGACACCGGGGAGCTGTTTTTT.

The chain carries TRBV19 and TRBJ1-1; possibly TRBD1 for D (5 bases). Germline assignment: CDR1 LNHDA and CDR2 SQIVND (reference sequence). This CDR3 is 14 amino acids long. Trimming pared 10 bases from V and 6 bases from J, leaving 21 bases between. CDR3 nucleotide sequence: TGTGCCACCAGTGGGTACGACAGCAGATCTGAAGCTTTCTTT. Protein sequence: CATSGYDSRSEAFF.

This clone was observed a single time. This chain joins TRBV19 and TRBJ1-2; tentatively, D is TRBD1 (6 bases). Germline CDR1 reads LNHDA; CDR2 reads SQIVND (reference sequence). The V end was cut by 5 bases, the J end by 3 bases, with 13 bases between. The CDR3 runs 14 residues. CDR3 in amino acids: CASSGAGADYGYTF. CDR3 DNA sequence: TGTGCCAGTAGTGGAGCAGGGGCGGACTATGGCTACACCTTC.

Remarks on this clone: The sample has other DNA sequences that encode this CDR3 too. CDR3 loop: CASSAGISNQPQHF. Written as DNA, the CDR3 is TGTGCCAGCAGCGCCGGGATTAGCAATCAGCCCCAGCATTTT. V usage is TRBV9 and J usage is TRBJ1-5; D gene ambiguous. The germline V gene encodes CDR1 SGDLS and CDR2 YYNGEE. The CDR3 totals 14 residues. Trimming stripped 3 bases from V and 0 bases from J, with 7 bases between.

The J gene is TRBJ1-1, the V gene TRBV18; maybe TRBD1 (5 bases). V lost 4 bases and J lost 1, with 10 bases in between. The CDR3 runs to 14 residues. Germline loops: CDR1 KGHSH, CDR2 LQKENI. The chain's CDR3 is CASSRMDKNTEAFF. CDR3 nucleotide sequence: TGTGCCAGCTCACGAATGGACAAGAACACTGAAGCTTTCTTT.